This entry lists 20 T cell receptor beta chains sequenced from one sample in a study of blood T cell repertoires in COVID-19. Data came from immunoSEQ multiplex PCR; TCRdb stores just in-frame clones and leaves some out. This sample yields 200,000 or so clones, of which approximately 82% are seen a single time; about 6.9% belongs to the top ten. Sequenced: peripheral blood. Source of these receptors: a human donor with acute or convalescent COVID-19. The donor label of this sample is uncertain.

The V gene is TRBV3-1 (or the pseudogene TRBV3-2), the J gene TRBJ1-3; D may be TRBD1 (5 bases). V was clipped by 6 bases and J by 2 bases, with 14 bases between them. Per germline, CDR1 LGHDT and CDR2 YNNKEL (reference sequence). The CDR3 has 15 residues. The CDR3 spells CASSSLGGTGNTIYF. DNA of the CDR3: TGTGCCAGCAGTTCTCTGGGGGGAACTGGAAACACCATATATTTT.

This clone occurred once. The chain is built from TRBV7-9 and TRBJ1-4, with 9 bases aligning to TRBD1. V trimming: 2 bases; J trimming: 0 bases; junction bases outside the gene matches: 4. The CDR3 loop spans 17 amino acids. Germline-derived CDR1 and CDR2 are SEHNR and FQNEAQ (reference sequence). Here the CDR3 reads CASSLWGQGATNEKLFF. The CDR3 coding sequence is TGTGCCAGCAGCTTATGGGGACAGGGCGCAACTAATGAAAAACTGTTTTTT.

The chain couples TRBV4-3 to TRBJ1-2; 9 nucleotides match TRBD1. CDR1 is LGHNA, CDR2 YSLEER, per germline. V dropped 2 bases and J dropped 5; count of bases not matched to a gene: 9. This CDR3 has 16 amino acids. CDR3 amino acids: CASSQLETGGPYGYTF. DNA for the CDR3: TGCGCCAGCAGCCAACTTGAGACAGGGGGTCCTTATGGCTACACCTTC.

The V and J genes are TRBV27 and TRBJ1-5; no firm D call. Trimming stripped 0 bases from V and 1 base from J, with 10 bases between. CDR3 length: 16 residues. Germline assignment: CDR1 MNHEY and CDR2 SMNVEV (reference sequence). CDR3 region: CASSLSRRASNQPQHF. As DNA, the CDR3 is TGTGCCAGCAGTTTATCGAGGAGGGCGAGCAATCAGCCCCAGCATTTT.

This chain joins TRBV28 and TRBJ1-2; 9 bases line up with TRBD1. J gave up 5 bases and V 1 base, and 5 bases lay outside the gene matches. CDR3 length equals 15 residues. Germline V CDR1 and CDR2: MDHEN, SYDVKM. The CDR3 region is CASSLSSDRGYGYTF. CDR3 in DNA: TGTGCCAGCAGTTTATCGTCTGACAGGGGGTATGGCTACACCTTC.

V gene TRBV9 combines with J gene TRBJ1-1; D not resolved. This CDR3 comprises 13 residues. V shed 3 bases and J shed 3 bases, with 9 bases lying between them. Germline CDR1 and CDR2: SGDLS and YYNGEE. This chain's CDR3 is CASSAYGDTEAFF. The CDR3 region has the DNA TGTGCCAGCAGCGCGTACGGGGACACTGAAGCTTTCTTT.

This clone came up a few times. The chain uses TRBV5-8 and TRBJ2-2; D call uncertain. V was shortened by 1 base and J by 2 bases, with 6 bases between the two germline ends. CDR3 length: 14 amino acids. CDR1 and CDR2 (germline): SGHTS, YDEGEE. CDR3 bases: TGTGCCAGCAGCTTGTCTTATAACACCGGGGAGCTGTTTTTT. Protein product: CASSLSYNTGELFF.

This chain connects TRBV6-2 or TRBV6-3 to TRBJ2-3; 10 bases agree with TRBD2. This CDR3 is 17 amino acids long. In germline, CDR1 is MNHEY, CDR2 SVGEGT. V shed 6 bases, J shed 2 bases, and the junction held 11 bases outside the gene matches. The CDR3 protein is CASSPFRTSGITDTQYF. The DNA of the CDR3 is TGTGCCAGCAGCCCTTTCCGGACTAGCGGAATCACAGATACGCAGTATTTT.

This chain links TRBV5-1 with TRBJ2-1; D not resolved. Germline CDR1 and CDR2: SGHRS and YFSETQ. Trimming took 1 base from V and 8 from J, leaving 16 bases between them. The CDR3 extends over 15 amino acids. The CDR3, as DNA: TGCGCCAGCAGCTTGTTGGCAGGTTCTGTATATGAGCAGTTCTTC. Protein product: CASSLLAGSVYEQFF.

V and J are TRBV5-1 and TRBJ2-3, with 11 bases fitting TRBD2. The CDR3 has 15 amino acids. Germline lookup yields CDR1 SGHRS and CDR2 YFSETQ. Trimming removed 7 bases from V and 4 bases from J; junction bases left unmatched: 8. The CDR3, as DNA: TGCGCCAGCTCCTTGACTAGCGGGAAGGCAGATACGCAGTATTTT. Encoded protein: CASSLTSGKADTQYF. The variable domain in full, completed from reference TRBV5-1 and TRBJ2-3, reads KAGVTQTPRYLIKTRGQQVTLSCSPISGHRSVSWYQQTPGQGLQFLFEYFSETQRNKGNFPGRFSGRQFSNSRSEMNVSTLELGDSALYLCASSLTSGKADTQYFGPGTRLTVL.

The V and J genes are TRBV23-1 and TRBJ1-1; 8 bases are shared with TRBD1. TRBV23-1 belongs to the ORF category, with a function that is uncertain. V lost 0 bases, J lost 1 base, and 7 bases stayed unmatched. The CDR3 is 17 residues long. In DNA, the CDR3 is TGCGCCAGCAGTCAATCAGGGCAGGGGGCGAGGAACACTGAAGCTTTCTTT. It yields the protein CASSQSGQGARNTEAFF.

The J gene is TRBJ2-1, the V gene TRBV2, with 10 bases lining up with TRBD2. Unmatched junction bases numbered 3, after V lost 6 bases and J lost 10 bases. The V gene's germline CDR1 is SNHLY and CDR2 FYNNEI. The CDR3 consists of 12 residues. The CDR3 DNA reads as TGTGCCAGCAGGCGGGGACTAGCGGAGCAGTTCTTC. Translating gives CASRRGLAEQFF.

The chain combines TRBV10-3 with TRBJ1-5, with D maybe TRBD1 (6 bases). Trimming shortened V by 3 bases and J by 2 bases, and 14 bases separated the two germline ends. Germline values: CDR1 ENHRY, CDR2 SYGVKD. CDR3 size: 16 residues. The CDR3 coding sequence is TGTGCCATCAGTGAAGTGAGAGGGGGGGGCAATCAGCCCCAGCATTTT. Its protein product is CAISEVRGGGNQPQHF.

The chain combines TRBV10-2 with TRBJ2-1, with 8 bases lining up with TRBD2. Germline values: CDR1 WSHSY, CDR2 SAAADI. Losses at the gene ends were 6 bases for V and 4 bases for J; bases not matched to a gene: 8. There are 15 residues in the CDR3. CDR3 nucleotides: TGCGCCAGCAGCCCCGGGACTAGAGGGTACAATGAGCAGTTCTTC. Its translation is CASSPGTRGYNEQFF.

The chain has TRBV18 and TRBJ1-1; the D gene is possibly TRBD1 (5 bases). Germline lookup yields CDR1 KGHSH and CDR2 LQKENI. The CDR3 sequence is 14 residues long. Between the trimmed V and J ends, which lost 2 bases and 3 bases, there was a span of 10 bases. The CDR3 DNA is TGTGCCAGCTCACCATTGGGGACTGACACTGAAGCTTTCTTT. Translation gives CASSPLGTDTEAFF.

The V gene is TRBV20-1, the J gene TRBJ2-1; D possibly corresponds to TRBD1 (6 bases). Germline values: CDR1 DFQATT, CDR2 SNEGSKA (reference sequence). V was cut by 3 bases and J by 8 bases, with 23 bases left in between. The CDR3 sequence is 16 residues long. In DNA, the CDR3 is TGCAGTGCTAGTCCAAAGGGGACACCTGGTTTGGATGAGCAGTTCTTC. Its translation: CSASPKGTPGLDEQFF.

Points on this clone: It is unclear where the CDR3 begins or ends on the DNA, so no DNA is shown, and the CDR3 is as TCRdb lists it. J is TRBJ1-1 and V is TRBV7-3; no DNA check was done on the table's D call, TRBD1. Germline lookup yields CDR1 SGHTA and CDR2 FQGTGA. Termini included, the CDR3 measures 13 amino acids. The CDR3 loop reads CASSFGQGFEAFF.

CDR3 protein: CASSQDLEYGYTF. The CDR3 DNA follows: TGTGCCAGCAGCCAAGATCTGGAGTATGGCTACACCTTC. The gene calls are TRBV4-2 and TRBJ1-2; D call uncertain. Germline assignment: CDR1 LGHNA and CDR2 YNFKEQ. The CDR3 contains 13 residues. The V and J ends lost 0 bases and 5 bases respectively, with 7 bases between them.

The V and J genes are TRBV4-2 and TRBJ2-7, with a weak D call TRBD1 (5 bases). The V end was cut by 4 bases, the J end by 0 bases, with 16 bases between. Germline CDR1 and CDR2: LGHNA and YNFKEQ. CDR3 length equals 16 residues. CDR3 in DNA: TGTGCCAGCAGCCTGCTGGGGCTAGATGACTCCTACGAGCAGTACTTC. It specifies CASSLLGLDDSYEQYF.

The chain is built from TRBV20-1 and TRBJ2-7; 10 bases map to TRBD2. V shed 3 bases and J 2 bases; nucleotides not matched to a gene: 7. Germline CDR1 reads DFQATT; CDR2 reads SNEGSKA (reference sequence). This CDR3 has 15 residues. The CDR3 loop is CSASVGTSEAYEQYF. The DNA for the CDR3 is TGCAGTGCTAGTGTTGGGACTAGCGAAGCCTACGAGCAGTACTTC.